This entry lists 5 T cell receptor beta chains sequenced from one sample in a study of shared clonotypes between healthy human individuals. The protocol was immunoSEQ multiplex PCR, while the TCRdb copy is restricted to in-frame clones and leaves out a portion. Of about 2.1 million clones detected, about 92% appear once; the ten largest clones hold about 1.8%. Positively selected for CCR7, the CD45RO-negative cells used as naive CD8 cells excluded terminally differentiated effector memory CD45RA+ cells. What was sequenced was naive CD8+ T cells from PBMCs. These receptors were taken from a young man in good health. Some clones in this sample may be carry-over from other donors' samples.

The chain carries TRBV7-8 and TRBJ2-3; D is perhaps TRBD1 (5 bases). The CDR3 spans 19 residues. The germline V gene has CDR1 SGHVS and CDR2 FQNEAQ. Trimming stripped 4 bases from V and 2 bases from J, with 25 bases between. In DNA, the CDR3 is TGTGCCAGCAGCTCAGGGTCGGTGACTTACGCCCACTTCACAGATACGCAGTATTTT. Its translation: CASSSGSVTYAHFTDTQYF.

The V call is TRBV9, the J call TRBJ2-2, with 9 bases fitting TRBD1. V lost 1 base to trimming and J lost 9 bases; unmatched junction nucleotides: 4. CDR1 and CDR2 (germline): SGDLS, YYNGEE. The CDR3 length is 14 residues. The CDR3 DNA follows: TGTGCCAGCAGCGTAAACAGGGGGCGCCGGGAGCTGTTTTTT. This gives the protein CASSVNRGRRELFF.

The chain recombines TRBV13 with TRBJ1-1, with D possibly matching TRBD1 (6 bases). CDR1 and CDR2 (germline): PRHDT, FYEKMQ (reference sequence). The CDR3 is made up of 16 amino acids. V gave up 1 base and J gave up 0 bases, with 12 bases separating them. CDR3 coding DNA: TGTGCCAGCAGCTTAGATGGGGGGCGCATGAACACTGAAGCTTTCTTT. Encoded protein: CASSLDGGRMNTEAFF. Filled out from reference TRBV13 and TRBJ1-1, the complete variable domain reads AAGVIQSPRHLIKEKRETATLKCYPIPRHDTVYWYQQGPGQDPQFLISFYEKMQSDKGSIPDRFSAQQFSDYHSELNMSSLELGDSALYFCASSLDGGRMNTEAFFGQGTRLTVV.

As to this clone: Different DNA sequences within this sample yield the same CDR3. This sequence joins TRBV27 and TRBJ2-7; no reliable D call. The CDR3 runs 13 residues. The ends were cut back, 8 bases at V and 0 bases at J, with 11 bases in the middle. Germline V lookup: CDR1 MNHEY, CDR2 SMNVEV (reference sequence). The CDR3 loop is CASGSGVSYEQYF. CDR3 bases: TGTGCCAGCGGCTCAGGAGTCTCCTACGAGCAGTACTTC.

The chain couples TRBV5-1 to TRBJ1-1; no firm D call. V lost 2 bases, J lost 6 bases, and 17 bases lay in between. Looked up from germline, CDR1 is SGHRS and CDR2 is YFSETQ. This CDR3 spans 15 amino acids. The CDR3 sequence: CASSFARNPGAEAFF. In DNA, the CDR3 is TGCGCCAGCAGCTTTGCCAGGAACCCGGGCGCTGAAGCTTTCTTT.